A single sample gave rise to the 21 T cell receptor beta chains below, sequenced in a study of blood T cell repertoires in COVID-19. TCRdb keeps only in-frame clones here, not all; method: immunoSEQ multiplex PCR. The table records about 120,000 clones, around 86% of them present only once. Specimen: peripheral blood. The receptor source for this set is a woman aged 80 or over with acute or convalescent COVID-19.

The rearrangement uses TRBV4-3 and TRBJ2-7, with 7 bases aligning to TRBD1. There are 16 residues in the CDR3. The germline gives CDR1 LGHNA, CDR2 YSLEER. The trim removed 0 bases at V and 3 bases at J, leaving 8 bases unmatched. CDR3 loop: CASSQDGRQGLYEQYF. Written as DNA, the CDR3 is TGCGCCAGCAGCCAAGATGGGAGACAGGGCCTCTACGAGCAGTACTTC.

This chain uses TRBV27 with TRBJ1-2; 7 bases are shared with TRBD1. The CDR3 loop spans 15 amino acids. Per germline, CDR1 MNHEY and CDR2 SMNVEV (reference sequence). V trimming: 0 bases; J trimming: 6 bases; junction bases outside the gene matches: 7. The CDR3 spells CASSLSPGGMHGYTF. DNA for the CDR3: TGTGCCAGCAGTTTATCCCCAGGGGGTATGCATGGCTACACCTTC.

CDR3 in amino acids: CASSHLPKTRKQGLDGYTF. The DNA for the CDR3 is TGCGCCAGCAGCCACCTTCCCAAGACCCGGAAACAGGGGTTGGATGGCTACACCTTC. The rearrangement uses TRBV4-1 and TRBJ1-2; the match to TRBD1 covers 7 bases. The CDR3 consists of 19 residues. Germline-derived CDR1 and CDR2 are MGHRA and YSYEKL. V trimming: 3 bases; J trimming: 6 bases; junction bases outside the gene matches: 22.

The chain has TRBV5-1 and TRBJ1-5; TRBD1 matches 8 bases. Germline lookup yields CDR1 SGHRS and CDR2 YFSETQ. V lost 4 bases to trimming and J lost 6 bases; unmatched junction nucleotides: 9. This CDR3 comprises 15 residues. The CDR3: CASSKTGEGVQPQHF. CDR3 nucleotide sequence: TGCGCCAGCAGCAAGACAGGGGAGGGGGTTCAGCCCCAGCATTTT.

V gene TRBV28 combines with J gene TRBJ1-2; TRBD1 might be the D (5 bases). Germline V gives CDR1 MDHEN, CDR2 SYDVKM. V was shortened by 1 base and J by 7 bases, with 25 bases between the two germline ends. There are 18 residues in the CDR3. The CDR3 sequence: CASSLFMSLRGGTGGYTF. The CDR3 DNA follows: TGTGCCAGCAGTTTATTTATGTCCCTTCGGGGGGGAACTGGTGGCTACACCTTC.

The V gene is TRBV4-2, the J gene TRBJ1-2; D not resolved. Between the trimmed V and J ends, which lost 0 bases and 1 base, there was a span of 12 bases. Germline-derived CDR1 and CDR2 are LGHNA and YNFKEQ. The CDR3 is made up of 16 amino acids. This CDR3 is CASSQEVGSNNYGYTF. The CDR3 DNA follows: TGTGCCAGCAGCCAAGAGGTGGGCAGCAATAACTATGGCTACACCTTC.

This clone is a singleton in its sample. The V and J genes are TRBV7-2 and TRBJ1-1, with unresolved D. Looked up from germline, CDR1 is SGHTA and CDR2 is FQGNSA. The CDR3 is 12 amino acids. V shed 5 bases and J shed 7 bases, with 11 bases lying between them. The CDR3 nucleotides read TGTGCCAGCAGCCCGGTGGAGCGTGAAGCTTTCTTT. Amino acid sequence: CASSPVEREAFF.

The rearrangement joins TRBV9 to TRBJ1-2; D possibly corresponds to TRBD1 (6 bases). Trimming stripped 4 bases from V and 4 bases from J, with 20 bases between. The CDR3 extends over 16 amino acids. Per germline, CDR1 SGDLS and CDR2 YYNGEE. CDR3 sequence reads: CASSPWGGDTSYGYTF. The CDR3 DNA is TGTGCCAGCAGCCCATGGGGAGGGGACACTTCCTATGGCTACACCTTC.

This clone came up once. This same CDR3 is encoded by further DNA sequences in the sample. The chain links TRBV7-2 to TRBJ1-1; D not resolved. The ends were cut back, 2 bases at V and 5 bases at J, with 12 bases in the middle. CDR1 and CDR2 from the germline V gene are SGHTA and FQGNSA. This CDR3 contains 14 residues. The CDR3 DNA follows: TGTGCCAGCAGCTTAAAAGGACGGGGAACTGAAGCTTTCTTT. Its protein is CASSLKGRGTEAFF.

The genes are TRBV6-5 and TRBJ2-7; D is unresolved. V was cut by 0 bases and J by 6 bases, with 18 bases left in between. The germline V gene has CDR1 MNHEY and CDR2 SVGAGI. CDR3 length equals 16 residues. The CDR3 DNA reads as TGTGCCAGCAGTTACTCGAGCCCCCCGAGCCCCTTCGAGCAGTACTTC. This translates into CASSYSSPPSPFEQYF.

This chain joins TRBV5-1 and TRBJ1-1; 9 bases match TRBD1. The CDR3 consists of 13 residues. Losses at the gene ends were 5 bases for V and 4 bases for J; bases not matched to a gene: 3. The germline V gene encodes CDR1 SGHRS and CDR2 YFSETQ. DNA of the CDR3: TGCGCCAGCAGGATGGGACAGGGCACTGAAGCTTTCTTT. This translates into CASRMGQGTEAFF. The variable domain in full, completed from reference TRBV5-1 and TRBJ1-1, reads KAGVTQTPRYLIKTRGQQVTLSCSPISGHRSVSWYQQTPGQGLQFLFEYFSETQRNKGNFPGRFSGRQFSNSRSEMNVSTLELGDSALYLCASRMGQGTEAFFGQGTRLTVV.

The V gene is TRBV7-3, the J gene TRBJ2-1; weak D call: TRBD1 (6 bases). Germline CDR1 reads SGHTA; CDR2 reads FQGTGA. The CDR3 is 17 amino acids. The ends were cut back, 5 bases at V and 5 bases at J, with 22 bases in the middle. The CDR3: CASSLSPIRDIDNEQFF. CDR3 DNA: TGTGCCAGCAGCCTAAGCCCGATCCGGGACATCGACAATGAGCAGTTCTTC.

V and J are TRBV12-3 or TRBV12-4 and TRBJ1-2, with TRBD1 matching over 8 bases. There are 13 residues in the CDR3. Trimming cost V 6 bases and J 7 bases; bases outside gene matches: 7. CDR3 nucleotide sequence: TGTGCCAGCAGCGCCCAGGGGGCTGTTGGCTACACCTTC. Amino acid sequence: CASSAQGAVGYTF.

Here the CDR3 reads CAISESPFEDNTEAFF. As DNA, the CDR3 is TGTGCCATCAGTGAGTCGCCGTTCGAGGATAACACTGAAGCTTTCTTT. The gene calls are TRBV10-3 and TRBJ1-1; D unresolved. CDR1 is ENHRY, CDR2 SYGVKD, per germline. The CDR3 totals 16 residues. Trimming pared 0 bases from V and 2 bases from J, leaving 13 bases between.

This chain joins TRBV2 and TRBJ1-2, with D maybe TRBD1 (5 bases). The CDR3 has 14 residues. The germline V gene encodes CDR1 SNHLY and CDR2 FYNNEI. With 5 bases removed from V and 8 bases from J, the gap between germline ends came to 18 bases. In DNA form, the CDR3 reads TGTGCCAGCAGTCAAACTACAGGACGCCTGGGCTACACCTTC. Translation gives CASSQTTGRLGYTF.

The genes are TRBV4-2 and TRBJ2-4, with 14 bases lining up with TRBD2. The CDR3 is made up of 21 amino acids. V shed 0 bases and J 0 bases; nucleotides not matched to a gene: 10. Germline values: CDR1 LGHNA, CDR2 YNFKEQ. The CDR3 reads CASSQDASTSGGVLAKNIQYF. CDR3 nucleotides: TGTGCCAGCAGCCAAGATGCTTCGACTAGCGGGGGGGTACTAGCCAAAAACATTCAGTACTTC.

This clone occurred a few times. This chain uses TRBV4-2 with TRBJ1-4, with D unresolved. Trimming left V 1 base short and J 1 base short, with 7 bases between. Germline CDR1 and CDR2: LGHNA and YNFKEQ. The CDR3 runs 15 residues. The CDR3 reads CASSQGGVTNEKLFF. The CDR3 DNA reads TGTGCCAGCAGCCAAGGAGGCGTAACTAATGAAAAACTGTTTTTT.

The chain carries TRBV29-1 and TRBJ1-1; TRBD1 matches 12 bases. The germline gives CDR1 SQVTM, CDR2 ANQGSEA. This CDR3 contains 13 residues. J was trimmed by 6 bases and V by 7 bases; bases with no gene match: 6. The CDR3 loop reads CSGEGQGAPEAFF. Here the CDR3 DNA reads TGCAGCGGTGAGGGACAGGGGGCACCTGAAGCTTTCTTT. Full variable domain (missing parts from reference TRBV29-1 and TRBJ1-1): SAVISQKPSRDICQRGTSLTIQCQVDSQVTMMFWYRQQPGQSLTLIATANQGSEATYESGFVIDKFPISRPNLTFSTLTVSNMSPEDSSIYLCSGEGQGAPEAFFGQGTRLTVV.

The V gene is TRBV28, the J gene TRBJ1-5, with D possibly matching TRBD1 (6 bases). Germline V lookup: CDR1 MDHEN, CDR2 SYDVKM. The CDR3 extends over 20 amino acids. Trimming shortened V by 7 bases and J by 0 bases, and 28 bases separated the two germline ends. The CDR3 DNA follows: TGTGCCAGCACACACGACACAGGGACCCTTGGGGGTTATAGCAATCAGCCCCAGCATTTT. Protein product: CASTHDTGTLGGYSNQPQHF.

This clone was seen a handful of times. The chain combines TRBV29-1 with TRBJ2-5, with D tentatively TRBD2 (5 bases). V was trimmed by 4 bases and J by 5 bases, leaving 17 bases between them. The CDR3 covers 14 residues. The V gene's germline CDR1 is SQVTM and CDR2 ANQGSEA. CDR3 region: CSVGERTSRETQYF. The DNA of the CDR3 is TGCAGCGTTGGGGAGAGAACTAGTAGGGAGACCCAGTACTTC.

Note on this clone: The same CDR3 also results from other DNA sequences found in this sample. The genes are TRBV18 and TRBJ1-1; no definite D call. The CDR3 sequence is 13 residues long. Trimming removed 2 bases at V and 1 base at J, with 5 bases between. Germline CDR1 is KGHSH and CDR2 is LQKENI. CDR3 protein: CASSPGRNTEAFF. The CDR3 DNA follows: TGTGCCAGCTCACCAGGCCGGAACACTGAAGCTTTCTTT.